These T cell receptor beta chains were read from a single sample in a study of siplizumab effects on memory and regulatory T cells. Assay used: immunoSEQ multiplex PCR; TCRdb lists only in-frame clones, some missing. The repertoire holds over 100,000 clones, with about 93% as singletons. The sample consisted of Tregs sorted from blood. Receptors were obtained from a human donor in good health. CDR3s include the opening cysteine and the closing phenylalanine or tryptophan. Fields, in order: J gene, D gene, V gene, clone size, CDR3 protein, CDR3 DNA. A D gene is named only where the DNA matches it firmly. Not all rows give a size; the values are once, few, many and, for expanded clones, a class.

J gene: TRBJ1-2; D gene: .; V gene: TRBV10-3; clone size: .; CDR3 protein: CATRQGAVNYGYTF; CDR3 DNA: TGTGCCACCCGACAAGGGGCCGTAAACTATGGCTACACCTTC
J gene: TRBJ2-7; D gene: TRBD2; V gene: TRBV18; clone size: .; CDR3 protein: CASSPRTSGVREQYF; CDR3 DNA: TGTGCCAGCTCACCTCGGACTAGCGGGGTGAGGGAGCAGTACTTC
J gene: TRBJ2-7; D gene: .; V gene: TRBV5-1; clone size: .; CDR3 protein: CASSSGTYGYEQYF; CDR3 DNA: TGCGCCAGCAGCTCCGGGACTTACGGCTACGAGCAGTACTTC
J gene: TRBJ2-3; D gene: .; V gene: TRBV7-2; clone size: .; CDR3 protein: CASSTYTDTQYF; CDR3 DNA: TGTGCCAGCAGCACCTACACAGATACGCAGTATTTT
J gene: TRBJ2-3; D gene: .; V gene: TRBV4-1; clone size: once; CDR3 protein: CASSQDQRKDTQYF; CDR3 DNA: TGCGCCAGCAGCCAAGATCAACGGAAGGATACGCAGTATTTT
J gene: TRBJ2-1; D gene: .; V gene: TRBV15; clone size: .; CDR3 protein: CATSTNLANEQFF; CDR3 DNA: TGTGCCACCAGCACCAATCTAGCGAATGAGCAGTTCTTC
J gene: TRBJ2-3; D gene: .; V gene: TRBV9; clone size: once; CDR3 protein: CASSGLTDTQYF; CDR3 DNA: TGTGCCAGCAGCGGACTAACAGATACGCAGTATTTT
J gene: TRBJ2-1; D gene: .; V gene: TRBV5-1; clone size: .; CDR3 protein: CASSLNKGPNEQFF; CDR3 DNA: TGCGCCAGCAGTCTGAACAAAGGGCCCAATGAGCAGTTCTTC
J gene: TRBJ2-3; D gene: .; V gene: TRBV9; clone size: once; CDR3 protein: CASSVVFTDTQYF; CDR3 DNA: TGTGCCAGCAGCGTAGTTTTCACAGATACGCAGTATTTT
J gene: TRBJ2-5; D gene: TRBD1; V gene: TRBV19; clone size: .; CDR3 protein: CASSMDTGGQETQYF; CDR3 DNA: TGTGCCAGTAGTATGGATACAGGGGGTCAAGAGACCCAGTACTTC
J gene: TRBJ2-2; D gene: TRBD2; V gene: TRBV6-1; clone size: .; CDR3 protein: CASSVLARVAGELFF; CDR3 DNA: TGTGCCAGCAGTGTACTAGCGAGGGTTGCCGGGGAGCTGTTTTTT
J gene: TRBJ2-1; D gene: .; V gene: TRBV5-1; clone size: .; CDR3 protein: CASSLTHEQFF; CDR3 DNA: TGCGCCAGCAGCTTGACGCATGAGCAGTTCTTC
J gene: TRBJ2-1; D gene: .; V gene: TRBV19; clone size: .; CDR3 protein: CASSKAPGQPLANEQFF; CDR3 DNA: TGTGCCAGTAGCAAGGCCCCCGGACAACCCTTGGCCAATGAGCAGTTCTTC
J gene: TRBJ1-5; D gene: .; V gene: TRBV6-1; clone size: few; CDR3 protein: CASSFHRVQPQHF; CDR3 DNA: TGTGCCAGCAGTTTTCACAGGGTTCAGCCCCAGCATTTT
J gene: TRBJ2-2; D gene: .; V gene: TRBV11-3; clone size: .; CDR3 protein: CASSPATGELFF; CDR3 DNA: TGTGCCAGCAGCCCAGCCACCGGGGAGCTGTTTTTT
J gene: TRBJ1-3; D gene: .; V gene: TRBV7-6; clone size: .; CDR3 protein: CASSFSTAGNTIYF; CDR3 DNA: TGTGCCAGCAGCTTCAGCACAGCTGGAAACACCATATATTTT
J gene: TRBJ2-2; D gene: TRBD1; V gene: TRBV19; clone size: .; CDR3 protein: CASRPGQGWAGELFF; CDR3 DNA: TGTGCCAGTAGGCCGGGACAGGGATGGGCCGGGGAGCTGTTTTTT
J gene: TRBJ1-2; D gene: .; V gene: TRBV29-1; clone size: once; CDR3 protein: CSAPGLARGYTF; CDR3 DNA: TGCAGCGCTCCAGGGCTTGCGCGGGGCTACACCTTC
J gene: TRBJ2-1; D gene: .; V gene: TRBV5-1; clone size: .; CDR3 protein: CASSLGTDNEQFF; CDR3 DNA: TGCGCCAGCAGCTTGGGGACTGACAATGAGCAGTTCTTC
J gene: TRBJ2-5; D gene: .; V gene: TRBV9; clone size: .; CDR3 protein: CASSASGQETQYF; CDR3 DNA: TGTGCCAGCAGCGCCAGTGGCCAAGAGACCCAGTACTTC
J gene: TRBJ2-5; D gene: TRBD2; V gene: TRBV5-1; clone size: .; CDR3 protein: CASSPGETTTSGGPQETQYF; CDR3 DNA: TGCGCCAGCAGCCCCGGAGAAACCACTACTAGCGGGGGCCCCCAAGAGACCCAGTACTTC
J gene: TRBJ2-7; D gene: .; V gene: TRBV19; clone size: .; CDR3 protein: CASSKIWGVEQYF; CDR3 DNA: TGTGCCAGTAGCAAGATCTGGGGCGTCGAGCAGTACTTC
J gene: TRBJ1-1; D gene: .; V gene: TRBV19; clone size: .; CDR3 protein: CASSISSLNTEAFF; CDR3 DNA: TGTGCCAGTAGTATTTCCAGTCTGAACACTGAAGCTTTCTTT
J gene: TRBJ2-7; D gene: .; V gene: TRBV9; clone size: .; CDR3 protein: CASSASLALSYEQYF; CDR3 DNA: TGTGCCAGCAGCGCCAGCCTCGCCCTGTCCTACGAGCAGTACTTC
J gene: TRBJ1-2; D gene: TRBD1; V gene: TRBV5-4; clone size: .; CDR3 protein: CASIAGTGAMAYGYTF; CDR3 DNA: TGTGCCAGCATTGCCGGGACAGGGGCGATGGCCTATGGCTACACCTTC
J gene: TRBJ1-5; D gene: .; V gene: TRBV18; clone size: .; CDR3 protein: CASSLTPSGGNQPQHF; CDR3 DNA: TGTGCCAGCTCTCTCACCCCGTCCGGGGGCAATCAGCCCCAGCATTTT
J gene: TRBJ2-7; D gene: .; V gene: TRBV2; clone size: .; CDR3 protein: CASSETSEQYF; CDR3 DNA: TGTGCCAGCAGTGAAACTTCCGAGCAGTACTTC
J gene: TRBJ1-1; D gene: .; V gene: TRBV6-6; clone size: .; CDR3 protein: CASYRDASSLVAFF; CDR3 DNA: TGTGCCAGCTACCGGGACGCCTCTTCGTTAGTAGCTTTCTTT
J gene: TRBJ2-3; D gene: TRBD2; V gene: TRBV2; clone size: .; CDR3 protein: CATGTSITDTQYF; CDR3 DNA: TGTGCCACCGGGACTAGCATCACAGATACGCAGTATTTT
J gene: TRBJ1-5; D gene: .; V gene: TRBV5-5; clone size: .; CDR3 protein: CASSLEGWTNQPQHF; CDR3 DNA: TGTGCCAGCAGCTTAGAAGGGTGGACCAATCAGCCCCAGCATTTT
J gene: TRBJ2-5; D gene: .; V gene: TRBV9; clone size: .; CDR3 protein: CASSLSLGPLQETQYF; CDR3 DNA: TGTGCCAGCAGCCTTAGTTTGGGGCCGCTACAAGAGACCCAGTACTTC
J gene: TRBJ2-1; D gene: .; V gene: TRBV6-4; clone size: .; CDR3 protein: CASSDSGGTFSYNEQFF; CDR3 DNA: TGTGCCAGCAGTGACTCTGGCGGGACTTTCTCCTACAATGAGCAGTTCTTC
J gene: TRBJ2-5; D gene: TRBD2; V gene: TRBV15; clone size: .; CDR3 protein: CATSSGLAETQYF; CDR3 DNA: TGTGCCACCAGCAGTGGACTAGCGGAGACCCAGTACTTC
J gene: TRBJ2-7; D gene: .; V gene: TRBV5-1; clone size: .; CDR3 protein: CASSFRGGYEQYF; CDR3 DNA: TGCGCCAGCAGCTTCAGGGGAGGGTACGAGCAGTACTTC
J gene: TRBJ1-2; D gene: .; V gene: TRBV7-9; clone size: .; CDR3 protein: CASSLRAQGHGYTF; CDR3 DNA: TGTGCCAGCAGCCTCCGGGCACAGGGACATGGCTACACCTTC
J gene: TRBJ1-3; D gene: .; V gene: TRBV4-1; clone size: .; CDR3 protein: CASSQDRGISGNTIYF; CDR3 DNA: TGCGCCAGCAGCCAAGATAGGGGGATCTCTGGAAACACCATATATTTT
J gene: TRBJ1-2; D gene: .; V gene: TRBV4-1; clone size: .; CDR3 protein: CASSQGNDYGYTF; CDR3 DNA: TGCGCCAGCAGCCAGGGAAATGACTATGGCTACACCTTC
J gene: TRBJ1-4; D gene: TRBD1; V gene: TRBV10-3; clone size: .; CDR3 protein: CAIGQVHEKLFF; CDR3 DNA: TGTGCCATTGGACAGGTACATGAAAAACTGTTTTTT
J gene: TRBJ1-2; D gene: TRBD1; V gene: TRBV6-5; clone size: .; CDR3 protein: CASSNTGTGFGGYTF; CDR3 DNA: TGTGCCAGCAGCAACACCGGGACAGGGTTCGGTGGCTACACCTTC
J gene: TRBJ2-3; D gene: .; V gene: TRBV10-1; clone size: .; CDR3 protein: CASSESGGTQYF; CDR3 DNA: TGCGCCAGCAGTGAGTCGGGGGGTACGCAGTATTTT
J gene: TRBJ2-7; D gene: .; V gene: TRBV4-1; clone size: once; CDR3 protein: CASSLPGPRYEQYF; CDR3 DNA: TGCGCCAGCAGCCTTCCGGGACCCCGGTACGAGCAGTACTTC
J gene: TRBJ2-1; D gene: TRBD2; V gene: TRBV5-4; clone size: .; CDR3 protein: CASSSGLAGVRDEQFF; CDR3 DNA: TGTGCCAGCAGCTCGGGACTAGCGGGAGTTAGGGATGAGCAGTTCTTC
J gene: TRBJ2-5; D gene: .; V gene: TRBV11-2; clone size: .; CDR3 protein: CASSLGSGGETQYF; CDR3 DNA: TGTGCCAGCAGCTTAGGTTCTGGGGGAGAGACCCAGTACTTC
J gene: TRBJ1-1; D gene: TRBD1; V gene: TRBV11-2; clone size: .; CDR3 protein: CASSLDRWMNTEAFF; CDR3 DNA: TGTGCCAGCAGCTTGGACAGGTGGATGAACACTGAAGCTTTCTTT
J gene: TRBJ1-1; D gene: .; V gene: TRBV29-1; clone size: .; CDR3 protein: CSVRQVMNTEAFF; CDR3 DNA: TGCAGCGTACGGCAGGTTATGAACACTGAAGCTTTCTTT
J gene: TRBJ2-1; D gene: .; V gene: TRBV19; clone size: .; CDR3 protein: CASSQAGVNEQFF; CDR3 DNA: TGTGCCAGTAGTCAGGCAGGTGTCAATGAGCAGTTCTTC
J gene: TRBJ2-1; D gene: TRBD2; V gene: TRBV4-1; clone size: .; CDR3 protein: CASSQPGLAGRVNEQFF; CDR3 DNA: TGCGCCAGCAGCCAACCGGGACTAGCGGGGCGGGTCAATGAGCAGTTCTTC
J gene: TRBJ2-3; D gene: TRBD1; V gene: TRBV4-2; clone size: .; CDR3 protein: CASSQRQGENTDTQYF; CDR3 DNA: TGTGCCAGCAGCCAACGACAGGGGGAGAACACAGATACGCAGTATTTT